This T cell receptor (beta chain) is drawn from a study of blood T cell repertoires in COVID-19. CDR3 length: 16 residues. Germline CDR1 SGHKS, CDR2 YYEKEE (reference sequence). V gave up 3 bases and J gave up 6 bases; unmatched junction bases: 5. Method: immunoSEQ multiplex PCR; TCRdb's copy keeps in-frame clones and lacks some. The table includes some 80,000 clones, roughly 88% detected once. Sequencing input: peripheral blood. This chain uses TRBV5-5 with TRBJ2-1; the match to TRBD2 covers 14 bases. This TCR derives from a human donor in a cohort sampled during active COVID-19. CDR3 loop: CASSWGLAGVVNEQFF. The CDR3 coding sequence is TGTGCCAGCAGCTGGGGACTAGCGGGAGTGGTCAATGAGCAGTTCTTC.